This TCR beta chain was documented in a study of cytomegalovirus exposure and HLA in healthy donors. Study findings and constraints: Clonal expansion was found to be greater in HLA-associated TCR beta chains than in equally common others in a later analysis.

Amplification used 60 Vbeta primers and 13 Jbeta primers. Sequenced by immunoSEQ multiplex PCR; TCRdb stores in-frame clones only, minus some. The sample comprises about 130,000 clones, around four fifths of which are singletons, and about 8.1% rests with the top ten. This CDR3 contains 16 residues. Germline V gene lookup returns CDR1 SGHVS and CDR2 FNYEAQ. V was cut by 1 base and J by 0 bases, with 11 bases left in between. Concerning this clone itself: Its cognate antigen is unknown.

The sequencing input was PBMCs. The clonotype originates from a woman aged 45-60 years in good health and CMV-seropositive. The chain is built from TRBV7-6 and TRBJ2-3; unclear D gene. CDR3 protein: CASSLGTVASTDTQYF. CDR3 nucleotides: TGTGCCAGCAGCTTAGGTACGGTAGCTAGCACAGATACGCAGTATTTT.